This TCR beta chain was captured in a study of blood T cells in healthy people across ages. Points from the study as a whole: Higher naive T cell percentage went strongly together with higher TCR beta diversity.

Details on this clonotype: Its antigen is unknown.

Together with a sample-barcoded 5' primer, a J-beta primer mix was included in a second PCR lasting about 6 to 12 cycles. All cDNA molecules were each tagged by a template-switch adaptor with 12 random nucleotides. Every sample gave at least 3 million paired-end reads containing CDR3. TCRdb reprocessed the 5' RACE reads with MiXCR, giving one entry per CDR3 protein. The repertoire holds about 1.8 million distinct CDR3 sequences, with roughly 50% as singletons. Deletions cut 1 base from V and 6 bases from J, with 19 bases between. The CDR3 extends over 16 amino acids. Germline-derived CDR1 and CDR2 are KGHSH and LQKENI.

V gene TRBV18 combines with J gene TRBJ2-7, with D perhaps matching TRBD1 (5 bases). The sequencing input was blood. This receptor was taken from a woman aged 40 to 50 in good health. CDR3 loop: CASSPLPTVVRVEQYF. The CDR3 DNA reads as TGTGCCAGCTCACCACTTCCGACAGTGGTTCGGGTCGAGCAGTACTTC.